Shown below are 8 T cell receptor beta chains from a single sample sequenced in a study of cytomegalovirus exposure and HLA in healthy donors. PCR used 60 Vbeta primers and 13 Jbeta primers. The assay was immunoSEQ multiplex PCR, and TCRdb's table has in-frame clones only and misses some. The sample has 100,000 or so clones, about 73% seen once. The sample comprised PBMCs. The receptor set was obtained from a woman aged 35 to 49 in good health and CMV-seropositive.

CDR3 in amino acids: CASALGLREVEETQYF. The CDR3 DNA sequence: TGTGCCAGCGCATTGGGGTTGCGGGAGGTTGAGGAGACCCAGTACTTC. J is TRBJ2-5 and V is TRBV2, with 8 nucleotides matching TRBD2. The CDR3 contains 16 residues. In germline, CDR1 is SNHLY, CDR2 FYNNEI. The V gene end was trimmed by 8 bases and the J gene end by 5 bases; junction bases not matched to a gene: 16.

CDR3 loop: CAIREAGDGVQFF. In nucleotides, the CDR3 is TGTGCCATCAGAGAAGCGGGTGATGGTGTGCAGTTCTTC. This chain joins TRBV10-3 and TRBJ2-1; D is perhaps TRBD2 (6 bases). CDR3 length equals 13 residues. From germline, CDR1 is ENHRY and CDR2 SYGVKD. Trimming shortened V by 6 bases and J by 12 bases, and 18 bases separated the two germline ends.

The chain recombines TRBV6-1 with TRBJ1-6; possibly TRBD1 for D (5 bases). Trimming pared 1 base from V and 11 bases from J, leaving 18 bases between. The length of the CDR3 is 16 residues. The germline gives CDR1 MNHNS, CDR2 SASEGT. The CDR3 protein is CASSEDYRTGFPPLHF. The CDR3, as DNA: TGTGCCAGCAGTGAAGATTACAGGACCGGGTTCCCACCCCTCCACTTT.

This chain connects TRBV7-8 to TRBJ2-3, with TRBD1 as a possible D gene (6 bases). V lost 6 bases to trimming and J lost 0 bases, with 16 bases between them. Germline assignment: CDR1 SGHVS and CDR2 FQNEAQ. The CDR3 runs 16 residues. CDR3 sequence: CASSLQGAVSTDTQYF. In DNA form, the CDR3 reads TGTGCCAGCAGTTTACAGGGTGCGGTTAGCACAGATACGCAGTATTTT.

The V and J genes are TRBV27 and TRBJ2-7, with D possibly matching TRBD1 (6 bases). The CDR3 is 14 residues long. The germline gives CDR1 MNHEY, CDR2 SMNVEV (reference sequence). Trimming pared 1 base from V and 3 bases from J, leaving 10 bases between. CDR3 amino acids: CASSLYLDSYEQYF. As DNA, the CDR3 is TGTGCCAGCAGTTTATACCTGGACAGCTACGAGCAGTACTTC.

This chain links TRBV27 with TRBJ1-4; D unclear. V was cut by 8 bases and J by 8 bases, with 6 bases left in between. Germline CDR1 reads MNHEY; CDR2 reads SMNVEV (reference sequence). The CDR3 runs 10 residues. Here the CDR3 reads CASGREKLFF. CDR3 bases: TGTGCCAGCGGGAGAGAAAAACTGTTTTTT. The full variable domain, with the rest looked up from reference TRBV27 and TRBJ1-4, is EAQVTQNPRYLITVTGKKLTVTCSQNMNHEYMSWYRQDPGLGLRQIYYSMNVEVTDKGDVPEGYKVSRKEKRNFPLILESPSPNQTSLYFCASGREKLFFGSGTQLSVL.

V gene TRBV7-3 combines with J gene TRBJ2-1, with 9 bases lining up with TRBD2. The CDR3 totals 16 residues. Germline values: CDR1 SGHTA, CDR2 FQGTGA. The V and J ends lost 8 bases and 4 bases, in that order; junction bases with no gene match: 12. CDR3 sequence: CASGPTSGSFYNEQFF. As DNA, the CDR3 is TGTGCCAGCGGCCCCACTAGCGGGTCCTTTTACAATGAGCAGTTCTTC.

This sequence joins TRBV7-2 and TRBJ2-3; perhaps TRBD2 as D (7 bases). Germline loops: CDR1 SGHTA, CDR2 FQGNSA. V was trimmed by 5 bases and J by 4 bases, leaving 16 bases between them. This CDR3 region has 15 residues. The CDR3, as DNA: TGTGCCAGCAGCCGGGGGCTTAGCGGGTCAGATACGCAGTATTTT. Amino acid sequence: CASSRGLSGSDTQYF. Full variable domain (missing parts from reference TRBV7-2 and TRBJ2-3): GAGVSQSPSNKVTEKGKDVELRCDPISGHTALYWYRQSLGQGLEFLIYFQGNSAPDKSGLPSDRFSAERTGGSVSTLTIQRTQQEDSAVYLCASSRGLSGSDTQYFGPGTRLTVL.